This entry describes one TCR beta chain. Antigen specificity is unknown. This nonspecific control used anti-CD3/anti-CD28 bead stimulation of CD4+ T cells. Responding CD4+ T cells were sorted by upregulation of both CD40 ligand and CD69. The germline V gene encodes CDR1 KGHSH and CDR2 LQKENI. The CDR3 contains 14 residues. With 3 bases removed from V and 8 bases from J, the gap between germline ends came to 14 bases. These data belong to a study of persistence of HIV-infected CD4 T cells. The libraries were made with immunoSEQ version 4 in survey mode. The repertoire was sequenced with immunoSEQ multiplex PCR; TCRdb's copy has only in-frame clones and lacks some. The profile covers under 45,000 clones, with around 92% appearing a single time and 0.95% to 1.1% taken by the ten largest.

This clonotype was sampled from an adult man with HIV who was CMV-seropositive. The rearrangement links TRBV18 to TRBJ2-1; D tentatively reads TRBD1 or TRBD2 (5 bases each). The sample here was CD4+ T cells sorted from PBMCs after roughly 20-hour stimulation, taken from a patient who received antiretroviral therapy. The CDR3 region is CASSPGTWTDEQFF. In DNA form, the CDR3 reads TGTGCCAGCTCACCGGGGACCTGGACGGATGAGCAGTTCTTC. Using reference TRBV18 and TRBJ2-1 for the parts outside the CDR3, the full variable domain is NAGVMQNPRHLVRRRGQEARLRCSPMKGHSHVYWYRQLPEEGLKFMVYLQKENIIDESGMPKERFSAEFPKEGPSILRIQQVVRGDSAAYFCASSPGTWTDEQFFGPGTRLTVL.